The 6 T cell receptor beta chains given below trace back to one sample, sequenced in a study of radiotherapy plus CTLA-4 blockade in lung cancer. The data were produced by immunoSEQ multiplex PCR, yet TCRdb's version contains in-frame clones alone and is incomplete. The table records about 110,000 clones, under 90% of them present only once. The sample here was peripheral blood, taken from a patient treated with radiotherapy plus ipilimumab. These receptor sequences come from a human donor with non-small cell lung cancer that progressed on radiotherapy plus ipilimumab. Some clones in this sample may be carry-over from other donors' samples.

The J gene is TRBJ2-2, the V gene TRBV10-1; D ambiguous. This CDR3 region has 15 residues. The V end was cut by 5 bases, the J end by 0 bases, with 10 bases between. Looked up from germline, CDR1 is WNHNN and CDR2 is SYGVQD (reference sequence). The CDR3: CASSISTPNTGELFF. DNA for the CDR3: TGCGCCAGCAGTATATCCACCCCGAACACCGGGGAGCTGTTTTTT.

The rearrangement uses TRBV7-9 and TRBJ1-2, with 7 positions matching TRBD1. This CDR3 is 14 amino acids long. Germline CDR1 reads SEHNR; CDR2 reads FQNEAQ (reference sequence). V shed 4 bases and J 6 bases; nucleotides not matched to a gene: 8. The CDR3 coding sequence is TGTGCCAGCAGCTATAGGGCCAGGGGGGATGGCTACACCTTC. Its protein is CASSYRARGDGYTF.

The chain has TRBV5-1 and TRBJ1-6; D perhaps matches TRBD1 (6 bases). The CDR3 sequence is 15 residues long. CDR1 SGHRS and CDR2 YFSETQ come from the germline V gene. V dropped 4 bases and J dropped 5 bases, with 13 bases sitting between them. The CDR3 spells CASSITGTHNSPLHF. The DNA for the CDR3 is TGCGCCAGCAGCATTACAGGGACCCATAATTCACCCCTCCACTTT.

This clone was counted a few times. The genes are TRBV5-1 and TRBJ2-3; D gene ambiguous. Germline V lookup: CDR1 SGHRS, CDR2 YFSETQ. V was trimmed by 0 bases and J by 6 bases, leaving 11 bases between them. The CDR3 sequence is 14 residues long. CDR3 in DNA: TGCGCCAGCAGCTTGGAACGGGCCGGGGATACGCAGTATTTT. Its translation: CASSLERAGDTQYF.

The genes are TRBV5-4 and TRBJ1-2; 8 positions agree with TRBD1. In germline, CDR1 is SGHNT, CDR2 YYREEE (reference sequence). CDR3 length: 15 amino acids. Losses at the gene ends were 3 bases for V and 5 bases for J; bases not matched to a gene: 9. As DNA, the CDR3 is TGTGCCAGCAGCTACGGACAGGGAGGAGTTTATGGCTACACCTTC. This gives the protein CASSYGQGGVYGYTF.

The chain uses TRBV27 and TRBJ2-3; TRBD2 matches at 7 bases. The V gene end was trimmed by 6 bases and the J gene end by 7 bases; junction bases not matched to a gene: 10. Germline V CDR1 and CDR2: MNHEY, SMNVEV (reference sequence). The CDR3 consists of 14 residues. The CDR3 nucleotides read TGTGCCAGCAGCCGTCTGCGGGGGTACCATACGCAGTATTTT. Translating gives CASSRLRGYHTQYF.